This T cell receptor (beta chain) was documented in a study of T cell responses to AZD1222 COVID-19 vaccine. V was trimmed by 1 base and J by 5 bases, leaving 15 bases between them. In germline, CDR1 is SGDLS, CDR2 YYNGEE. The CDR3 covers 15 residues. Clones were sequenced by immunoSEQ multiplex PCR, and TCRdb holds only the in-frame ones, with some missing. The sample has 95,000 to 120,000 clones, 86% seen once. V and J are TRBV9 and TRBJ1-1, with D unresolved. Source: peripheral blood, taken on day 0 of AZD1222 vaccination. This sequence was found in an adult in good health. CDR3 nucleotide sequence: TGTGCCAGCAGCGTATCGCTGGACCCGAGGACTGAAGCTTTCTTT. It codes for CASSVSLDPRTEAFF.